This T cell receptor (beta chain) was found in a study of shared clonotypes between healthy human individuals (dated by TCRdb to 2019 to 2021). About the study as a whole: The cohort included three men and a couple of women between 18 and 49 years of age. For each donor, CD4 naive and CD4 memory were each run on three plates, CD8 naive on two plates, and CD8 memory on one plate. To increase sequencing depth and limit assay-specific biases, TCR repertoire library preparation and sequencing were carried out by different laboratories using diverse techniques. Leukapheresis yielded between about 0.8 and 8.9 billion PBMCs per donor. Blood TCR repertoires of about 5 healthy adults were deeply sequenced to estimate repertoire size and the extent of clonotype sharing between individuals. Study-wide findings and limitations: Naive subsets generally had larger estimated clonotype richness than memory subsets did. Based on pairwise subsampling, the degree of clonotype sharing among donors was expected to be affected by sequencing depth. Compared with non-shared clonotypes, clonotypes shared by all four sorted-subset donors had higher generation probabilities. Sampling was restricted to blood, and TCR repertoires in tissue are likely to differ from TCR repertoires in blood. Sharing across a handful of donors was observed for approximately 4.6% of naive CD4, 3% to 4% of naive CD8, 2% to 2.5% of memory CD4, and around 0.44% of memory CD8 clonotypes. Rarefaction of sorted-subset datasets indicated incomplete sequencing despite the large sequencing depth. The genetic and exposure-history diversity represented was limited by the small number of donors.

TCR CDR3 regions were amplified from genomic DNA by multiplex PCR using the deep immunoSEQ assay. Extracted genomic DNA from each cell subset was spread evenly across all wells of several immunoSEQ 96-well plates, with each plate serving as a replicate. For sorted subsets, each replicate PCR was loaded with 200 ng genomic DNA, equivalent to some 27,000 T cell genomes. The purified libraries were quantified using a Qubit 3.0 fluorometer, sized with a Bioanalyzer 2100, and then quantified again using the KAPA Library Quantification kit. Every immunoSEQ 96-well plate was sequenced on a separate single-read 150-cycle Illumina NextSeq 550 flow cell. For the original study's pipeline: Because only junctional sequences without quality scores were contained in the immunoSEQ output, filtering matching that applied to full-length reads could not be performed. To assign V/J genes and CDR3, sequences were annotated against IMGT germline references using PyIR, a Python wrapper for IgBLAST v1.9. Reads with weak V/J assignments (E-value above 1e-6), missing CDR3, stop codons, out-of-frame junctions, or ambiguous translated residues were removed. V3J clonotypes were defined as sequences sharing an identical inferred V gene, J gene, and CDR3 amino acid sequence. To compute the percentage overlap between repertoires, the number of shared unique clonotypes was divided by the size of the smaller repertoire. RTK rarefaction, the Chao1 estimator, and Recon v2.1 estimates of unobserved clonotypes were used to assess repertoire richness. OLGA was used to compute generation probabilities for all TCRbeta clonotypes that the gDNA method yielded from a few donors. What TCRdb holds here is the immuneACCESS table cut down to in-frame rearrangements. Part of the clones is not present; checked against another copy, under half of the missing clones reflect an unresolved V gene, and the others are unexplained. From that table come the V and J calls and clone size; the DNA was used to work out D and trimming. This sample is represented by over 800,000 clones; over 90% of them were singletons. The ten largest clones take up 20% to 30% of the sample.

The junction shows trimming of 5 bases on V and 1 base on J, plus 12 bases between the germline ends. The CDR3, cysteine through phenylalanine, is 15 amino acids long. The entry retains the CDR3 DNA only, 45 bases that are in frame from base 1. CDR1 SGHRS and CDR2 YFSETQ were looked up in the germline V gene. Comments on this clone: The specificity of this receptor is unknown. There are no base qualities to consult, and no much larger clone falls within one base.

For the CD8 naive samples, CD45RO-negative cells were positively selected for CCR7, yielding a CD45RA+CCR7+ population from which TemRA cells were excluded. The donors were healthy, HIV-negative adults who had no recently reported acute infections or vaccinations. Only Caucasian adults living in Nashville, Tennessee, USA were represented among the donors. Blood was obtained by leukapheresis, after which PBMCs were separated by Ficoll-Histopaque density gradient centrifugation and cryopreserved in liquid nitrogen vapor phase. Purity and quantity of every magnetically sorted T cell population were checked by analytical flow cytometry. From each sorted fraction, genomic DNA was isolated and quantified by UV absorbance on a Nanodrop 2000c.

The TCR sequence derives from a man aged 30 to 39 in good health. Sequencing was performed on naive CD8+ T cells sorted from blood. Per the publication, the cell subset or site label means: CD45RA+CCR7+. Recombination linked TRBV5-1 to TRBJ2-2; there is no confident call for the D gene. In nucleotide form, the sequence is TGCGCCAGCAGAGATCCACCGGGGAACACCGGGGAGCTGTTTTTT. Translated, this is CASRDPPGNTGELFF.